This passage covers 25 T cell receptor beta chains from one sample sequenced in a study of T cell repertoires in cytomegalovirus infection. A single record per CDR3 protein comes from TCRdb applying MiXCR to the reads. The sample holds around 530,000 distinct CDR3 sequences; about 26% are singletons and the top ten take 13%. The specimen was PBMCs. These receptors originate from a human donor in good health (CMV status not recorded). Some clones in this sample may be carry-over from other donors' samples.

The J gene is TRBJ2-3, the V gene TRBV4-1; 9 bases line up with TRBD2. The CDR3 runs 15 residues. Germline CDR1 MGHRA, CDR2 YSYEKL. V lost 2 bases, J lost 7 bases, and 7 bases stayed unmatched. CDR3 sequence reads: CASSQPTSGQYTQYF. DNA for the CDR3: TGCGCCAGCAGCCAACCGACTAGCGGCCAGTATACGCAGTATTTT.

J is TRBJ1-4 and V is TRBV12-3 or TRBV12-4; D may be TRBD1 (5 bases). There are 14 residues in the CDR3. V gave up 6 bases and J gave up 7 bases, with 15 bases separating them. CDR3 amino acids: CASSPDSGSEKLFF. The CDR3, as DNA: TGTGCCAGCAGCCCCGACAGTGGTTCTGAAAAACTGTTTTTT.

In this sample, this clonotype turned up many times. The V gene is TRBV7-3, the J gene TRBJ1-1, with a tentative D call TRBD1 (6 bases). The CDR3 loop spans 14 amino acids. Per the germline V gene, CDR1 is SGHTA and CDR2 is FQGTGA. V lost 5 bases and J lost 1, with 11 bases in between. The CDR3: CASSLTGPNTEAFF. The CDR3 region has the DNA TGTGCCAGCAGCCTGACAGGTCCGAACACTGAAGCTTTCTTT.

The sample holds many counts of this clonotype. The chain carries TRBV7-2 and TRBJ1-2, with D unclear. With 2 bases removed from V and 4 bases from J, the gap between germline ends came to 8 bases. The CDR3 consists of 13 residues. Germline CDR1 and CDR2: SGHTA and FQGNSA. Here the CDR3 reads CASSLPGPYGYTF. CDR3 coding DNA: TGTGCCAGCAGCTTACCTGGACCCTATGGCTACACCTTC. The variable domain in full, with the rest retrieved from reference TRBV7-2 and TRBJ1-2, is GAGVSQSPSNKVTEKGKDVELRCDPISGHTALYWYRQSLGQGLEFLIYFQGNSAPDKSGLPSDRFSAERTGGSVSTLTIQRTQQEDSAVYLCASSLPGPYGYTFGSGTRLTVV.

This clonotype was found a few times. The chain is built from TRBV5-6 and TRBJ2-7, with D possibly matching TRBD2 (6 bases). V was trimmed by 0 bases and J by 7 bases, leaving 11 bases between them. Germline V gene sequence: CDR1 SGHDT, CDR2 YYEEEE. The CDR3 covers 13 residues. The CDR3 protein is CASSLASGEEQYF. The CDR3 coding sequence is TGTGCCAGCAGCTTGGCCTCGGGAGAGGAGCAGTACTTC.

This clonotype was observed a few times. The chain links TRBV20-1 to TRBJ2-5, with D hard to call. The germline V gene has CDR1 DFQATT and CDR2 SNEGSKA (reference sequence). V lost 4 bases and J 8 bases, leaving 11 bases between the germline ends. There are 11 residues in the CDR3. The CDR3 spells CSAILDLTQYF. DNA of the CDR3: TGCAGTGCTATCCTGGACCTAACCCAGTACTTC.

CDR3 protein: CASSPIRGSGANVLTF. The CDR3 DNA follows: TGTGCCAGCAGCCCTATCAGGGGCTCTGGGGCCAACGTCCTGACTTTC. The V gene is TRBV7-9, the J gene TRBJ2-6; D is perhaps TRBD1 (6 bases). Trimming stripped 5 bases from V and 0 bases from J, with 11 bases between. There are 16 residues in the CDR3. Germline V gene sequence: CDR1 SEHNR, CDR2 FQNEAQ (reference sequence). Full variable domain (rest looked up from reference TRBV7-9 and TRBJ2-6): DTGVSQNPRHKITKRGQNVTFRCDPISEHNRLYWYRQTLGQGPEFLTYFQNEAQLEKSRLLSDRFSAERPKGSFSTLEIQRTEQGDSAMYLCASSPIRGSGANVLTFGAGSRLTVL.

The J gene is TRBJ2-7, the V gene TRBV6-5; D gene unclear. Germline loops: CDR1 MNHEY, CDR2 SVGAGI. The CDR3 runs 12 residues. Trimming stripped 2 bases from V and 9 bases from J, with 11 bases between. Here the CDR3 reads CASSYGIGGQYF. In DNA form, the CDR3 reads TGTGCCAGCAGTTACGGGATCGGTGGGCAGTACTTC.

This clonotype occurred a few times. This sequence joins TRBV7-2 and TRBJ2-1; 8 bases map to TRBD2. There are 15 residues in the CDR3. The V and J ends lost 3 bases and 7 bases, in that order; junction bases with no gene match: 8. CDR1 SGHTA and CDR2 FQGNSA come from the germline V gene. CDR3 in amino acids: CASSLDSGSRNEQFF. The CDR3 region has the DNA TGTGCCAGCAGCTTGGACAGCGGGAGTAGGAATGAGCAGTTCTTC.

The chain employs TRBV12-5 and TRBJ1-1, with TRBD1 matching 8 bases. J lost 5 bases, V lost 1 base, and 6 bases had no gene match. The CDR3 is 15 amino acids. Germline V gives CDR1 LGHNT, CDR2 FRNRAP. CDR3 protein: CASGLATGGGTEAFF. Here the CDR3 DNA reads TGTGCTAGTGGTTTGGCAACAGGGGGAGGGACTGAAGCTTTCTTT.

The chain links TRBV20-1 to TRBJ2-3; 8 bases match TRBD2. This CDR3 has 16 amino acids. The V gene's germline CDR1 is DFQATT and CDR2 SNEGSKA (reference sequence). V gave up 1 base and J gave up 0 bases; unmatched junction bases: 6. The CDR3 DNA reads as TGCAGTGCTAGAGGTGGTCCTAGCGGGAGCACAGATACGCAGTATTTT. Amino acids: CSARGGPSGSTDTQYF.

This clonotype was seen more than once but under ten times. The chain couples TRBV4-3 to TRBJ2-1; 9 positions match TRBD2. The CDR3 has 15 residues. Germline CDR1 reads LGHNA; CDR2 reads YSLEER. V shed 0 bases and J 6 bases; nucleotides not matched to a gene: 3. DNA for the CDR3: TGCGCCAGCAGCCAAGATTTACTAGCGGGCAATGAGCAGTTCTTC. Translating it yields CASSQDLLAGNEQFF.

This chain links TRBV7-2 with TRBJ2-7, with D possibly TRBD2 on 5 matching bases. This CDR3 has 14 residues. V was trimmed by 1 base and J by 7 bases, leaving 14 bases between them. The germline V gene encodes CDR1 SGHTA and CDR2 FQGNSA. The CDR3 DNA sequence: TGTGCCAGCAGCTTAGGACGGACTGAAAAAGAGCAGTACTTC. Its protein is CASSLGRTEKEQYF.

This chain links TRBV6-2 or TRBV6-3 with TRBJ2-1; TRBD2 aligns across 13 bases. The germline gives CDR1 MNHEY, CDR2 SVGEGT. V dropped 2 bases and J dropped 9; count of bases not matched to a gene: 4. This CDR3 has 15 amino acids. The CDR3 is CASSYRLAGGREQFF. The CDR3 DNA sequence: TGTGCCAGCAGTTACCGACTAGCGGGAGGACGTGAGCAGTTCTTC.

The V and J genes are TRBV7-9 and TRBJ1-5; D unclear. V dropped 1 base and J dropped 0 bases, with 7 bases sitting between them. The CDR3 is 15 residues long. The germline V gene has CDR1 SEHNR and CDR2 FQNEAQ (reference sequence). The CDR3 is CASSLEAASNQPQHF. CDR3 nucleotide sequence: TGTGCCAGCAGCTTAGAGGCGGCTAGCAATCAGCCCCAGCATTTT.

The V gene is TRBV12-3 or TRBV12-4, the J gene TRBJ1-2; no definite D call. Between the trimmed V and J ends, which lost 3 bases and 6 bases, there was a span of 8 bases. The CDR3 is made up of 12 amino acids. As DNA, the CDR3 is TGTGCCAGCAGTTTTGGGGTAGATGGCTACACCTTC. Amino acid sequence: CASSFGVDGYTF.

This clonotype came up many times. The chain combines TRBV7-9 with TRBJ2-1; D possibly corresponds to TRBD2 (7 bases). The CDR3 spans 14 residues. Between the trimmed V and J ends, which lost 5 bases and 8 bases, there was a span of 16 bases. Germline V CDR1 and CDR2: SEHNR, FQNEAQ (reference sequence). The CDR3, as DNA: TGTGCCAGCAGCCAAGGGGGGACTACGGATGAGCAGTTCTTC. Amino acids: CASSQGGTTDEQFF.

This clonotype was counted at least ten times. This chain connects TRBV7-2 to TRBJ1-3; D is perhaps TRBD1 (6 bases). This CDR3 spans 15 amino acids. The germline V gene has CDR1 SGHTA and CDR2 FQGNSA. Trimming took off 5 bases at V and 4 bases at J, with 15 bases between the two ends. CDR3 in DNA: TGTGCCAGCAGCATACAGGGAAATTACGGAAACACCATATATTTT. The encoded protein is CASSIQGNYGNTIYF.

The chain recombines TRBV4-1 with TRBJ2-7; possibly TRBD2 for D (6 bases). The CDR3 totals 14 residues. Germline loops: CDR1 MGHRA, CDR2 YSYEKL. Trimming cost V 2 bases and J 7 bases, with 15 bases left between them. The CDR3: CASSQQVRDREQYV. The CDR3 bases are TGCGCCAGCAGCCAACAGGTGCGGGACCGAGAGCAGTACGTC.

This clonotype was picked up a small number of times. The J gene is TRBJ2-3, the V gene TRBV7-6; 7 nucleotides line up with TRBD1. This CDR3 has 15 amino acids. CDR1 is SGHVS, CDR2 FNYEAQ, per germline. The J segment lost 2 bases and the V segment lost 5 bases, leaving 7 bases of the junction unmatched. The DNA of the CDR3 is TGTGCCAGCAGCCCCCGGACAGGCTTCACAGATACGCAGTATTTT. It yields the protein CASSPRTGFTDTQYF.

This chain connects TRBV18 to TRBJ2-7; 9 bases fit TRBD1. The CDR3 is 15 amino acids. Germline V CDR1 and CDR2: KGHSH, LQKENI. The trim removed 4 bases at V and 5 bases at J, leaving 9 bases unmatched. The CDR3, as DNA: TGTGCCAGCTCACGAGATCCGGGACAGGGAGACGAGCAGTACTTC. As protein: CASSRDPGQGDEQYF.

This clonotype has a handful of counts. Written as DNA, the CDR3 is TGCGCCAGCAGCCAAGAGAGGGGGCGAAACACTGAAGCTTTCTTT. Protein sequence: CASSQERGRNTEAFF. The chain couples TRBV4-1 to TRBJ1-1; 7 bases are a match to TRBD1. Germline V CDR1 and CDR2: MGHRA, YSYEKL. V dropped 0 bases and J dropped 2; count of bases not matched to a gene: 3. The CDR3 has 15 residues.

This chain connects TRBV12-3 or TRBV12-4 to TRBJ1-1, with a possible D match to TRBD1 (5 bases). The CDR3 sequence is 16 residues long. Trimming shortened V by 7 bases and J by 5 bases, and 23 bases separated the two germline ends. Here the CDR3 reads CASTPRGGRGGTEAFF. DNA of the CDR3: TGTGCCAGCACTCCAAGGGGAGGGCGGGGTGGGACTGAAGCTTTCTTT.

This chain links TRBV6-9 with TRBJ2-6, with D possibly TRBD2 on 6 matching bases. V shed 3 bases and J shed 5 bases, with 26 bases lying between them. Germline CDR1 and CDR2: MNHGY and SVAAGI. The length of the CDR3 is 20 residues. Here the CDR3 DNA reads TGTGCCAGCAGTTACACTAGTCTAGCTAGCGTTCTAATAAGGGCCAACGTCCTGACTTTC. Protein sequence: CASSYTSLASVLIRANVLTF.

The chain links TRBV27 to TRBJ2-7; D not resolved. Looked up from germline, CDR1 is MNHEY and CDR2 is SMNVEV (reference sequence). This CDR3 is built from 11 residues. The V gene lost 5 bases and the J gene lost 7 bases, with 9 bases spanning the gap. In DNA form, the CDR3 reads TGTGCCAGCAGTCAAGGACGGGAGCAGTACTTC. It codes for CASSQGREQYF.